This is a list of T cell receptor beta chains from one sample in a study of monozygotic twins with inflammatory bowel disease. No DNA is given; TCRdb re-called the 5' RACE reads and lists each CDR3 protein once. In all, the sample yields 150,000 or so distinct CDR3 sequences. Material for sequencing was blood. The receptors here all came from a human donor with ulcerative colitis or Crohn's disease, or a healthy co-twin of an affected twin (not recorded which). CDR3s include the opening cysteine and the closing phenylalanine or tryptophan.

CDR3 | J | V
CSVESSGANVLTF | TRBJ2-6 | TRBV29-1
CASSSFPGQSSSWGNTIYF | TRBJ1-3 | TRBV11-2
CASRSGTESSRSGYTF | TRBJ1-2 | TRBV5-1
CSAIKWTGVGETQYF | TRBJ2-5 | TRBV20-1
CASSPLVAYTQYF | TRBJ2-3 | TRBV18
CASSLRQDYGYTF | TRBJ1-2 | TRBV12-3/TRBV12-4
CSARGRGTSNQPQHF | TRBJ1-5 | TRBV20-1
CASSHLARQTYEQYF | TRBJ2-7 | TRBV6-1
CASSLGRGFGQPQHF | TRBJ1-5 | TRBV7-2
CATSASPDTQYF | TRBJ2-3 | TRBV24-1
CASSLSGREAFF | TRBJ1-1 | TRBV27